These T cell receptor beta chains were read from a single sample in a study of CD8+ T cells in alopecia areata. Libraries were prepared by immunoSEQ multiplex PCR; TCRdb keeps only in-frame clonotypes and omits some of them. The sample records roughly 140,000 clones, about half being singletons. Material: CD4+ T cells sorted from blood, obtained at week 0. Receptors were obtained from a human donor with alopecia areata. Each CDR3 is given with its conserved first and last residue. D genes are given only for firm matches. Size values are once, few and many counts, or a class for expanded clones, and some rows have none.

d_call | j_call | v_call | cdr3_length | clone_size | cdr3_aa | cdr3_nt
- | TRBJ1-4 | TRBV5-6 | 16 | - | CASSQTGGTDNEKLFF | TGTGCCAGCAGCCAAACTGGCGGGACTGATAATGAAAAACTGTTTTTT
TRBD1 | TRBJ1-1 | TRBV29-1 | 16 | - | CSVGGTGGLGSTEAFF | TGCAGCGTTGGTGGGACAGGGGGCCTAGGGAGCACTGAAGCTTTCTTT
- | TRBJ1-3 | TRBV4-3 | 15 | - | CASSQDLLYGNTIYF | TGCGCCAGCAGCCAAGATCTCCTATACGGAAACACCATATATTTT
TRBD1 | TRBJ2-6 | TRBV27 | 19 | - | CASSPFGTGLASGANVLTF | TGTGCCAGCAGCCCCTTCGGGACAGGGCTAGCTTCCGGGGCCAACGTCCTGACTTTC
TRBD2 | TRBJ2-1 | TRBV29-1 | 17 | - | CSVEDLGLAGRRAEQFF | TGCAGCGTTGAAGATCTCGGGCTAGCGGGAAGGAGGGCTGAGCAGTTCTTC
- | TRBJ2-5 | TRBV5-1 | 14 | - | CASTLGAQEETQYF | TGCGCCAGCACATTGGGCGCTCAGGAAGAGACCCAGTACTTC
TRBD1 | TRBJ2-5 | TRBV6-5 | 15 | few | CASSWAGQGQETQYF | TGTGCCAGCAGTTGGGCGGGACAGGGCCAAGAGACCCAGTACTTC
TRBD2 | TRBJ2-7 | TRBV27 | 17 | - | CASSRAHTSGSFYEQYF | TGTGCCAGCAGCCGGGCGCACACTAGCGGGAGTTTCTACGAGCAGTACTTC
- | TRBJ1-1 | TRBV15 | 14 | few | CATSRDRAGGKAFF | TGTGCCACCAGCAGAGATCGGGCAGGCGGGAAAGCTTTCTTT
- | TRBJ2-1 | TRBV7-2 | 13 | - | CASSSSAGVKQFF | TGTGCCAGCAGCTCAAGCGCTGGGGTAAAGCAGTTCTTC
TRBD2 | TRBJ2-3 | TRBV23-1 | 15 | few | CASDEITRGADTQYF | TGCGCCAGCGACGAAATAACCCGGGGGGCAGATACGCAGTATTTT
- | TRBJ2-5 | TRBV15 | 19 | few | CATSRGYLHSPWGQETQYF | TGTGCCACCAGCAGAGGGTACCTACACTCCCCCTGGGGCCAAGAGACCCAGTACTTC
TRBD1 | TRBJ2-7 | TRBV6-1 | 15 | - | CATRPGTGLSYEQYF | TGTGCCACCCGGCCCGGGACAGGGCTCTCCTACGAGCAGTACTTC
TRBD1 | TRBJ2-1 | TRBV13 | 15 | few | CASSGRGIVENEQFF | TGTGCCAGCAGCGGCAGGGGGATCGTGGAGAATGAGCAGTTCTTC
- | TRBJ2-1 | TRBV4-2 | 16 | few | CASSPRHLSSYNEQFF | TGTGCCAGCAGCCCCCGGCACTTAAGCTCCTACAATGAGCAGTTCTTC
- | TRBJ2-3 | TRBV7-2 | 13 | - | CASSFRQTDTQYF | TGTGCCAGCAGCTTCAGACAAACAGATACGCAGTATTTT
- | TRBJ2-7 | TRBV30 | 13 | few | CAWGIGNTYEQYF | TGTGCCTGGGGTATTGGGAATACCTACGAGCAGTACTTC
- | TRBJ2-6 | TRBV14 | 18 | few | CASSQGRQAALGANVLTF | TGTGCCAGCAGCCAAGGAAGACAAGCCGCGCTTGGGGCCAACGTCCTGACTTTC
- | TRBJ1-1 | TRBV6-5 | 12 | - | CASSRTDTEAFF | TGTGCCAGCAGCAGAACAGACACTGAAGCTTTCTTT
- | TRBJ2-3 | TRBV29-1 | 12 | - | CSVEVGGDTQYF | TGCAGCGTTGAAGTGGGAGGAGATACGCAGTATTTT
- | TRBJ1-4 | TRBV4-3 | 16 | - | CASSPQVALANEKLFF | TGCGCCAGCAGCCCCCAAGTGGCTTTAGCTAATGAAAAACTGTTTTTT
TRBD2 | TRBJ2-7 | TRBV14 | 17 | - | CASSQWSGGGWAREQYF | TGTGCCAGCAGCCAATGGTCGGGGGGAGGTTGGGCCCGCGAGCAGTACTTC
TRBD2 | TRBJ2-3 | TRBV14 | 20 | - | CASSRLLASGTHLNTDTQYF | TGTGCCAGCAGCCGCCTCTTGGCTAGCGGGACCCATCTTAACACAGATACGCAGTATTTT
TRBD2 | TRBJ2-3 | TRBV23-1 | 17 | few | CASSPGNSGNRTDTQYF | TGCGCCAGCAGTCCTGGGAATAGCGGGAATCGCACAGATACGCAGTATTTT
TRBD1 | TRBJ1-2 | TRBV29-1 | 12 | - | CSVDQGVYGYTF | TGCAGCGTTGACCAGGGGGTCTATGGCTACACCTTC
TRBD2 | TRBJ2-4 | TRBV30 | 15 | - | CAWSVQAGVKNIQYF | TGTGCCTGGAGTGTTCAAGCGGGAGTTAAAAACATTCAGTACTTC
- | TRBJ2-3 | TRBV14 | 18 | - | CASSQDVTAGHYTDTQYF | TGTGCCAGCAGCCAAGACGTTACGGCGGGACATTACACAGATACGCAGTATTTT
TRBD1 | TRBJ2-3 | TRBV2 | 14 | few | CASSRDRVSDTQYF | TGTGCCAGCAGCCGGGACAGGGTGTCAGATACGCAGTATTTT
- | TRBJ2-3 | TRBV5-1 | 14 | few | CASSLGSGADTQYF | TGCGCCAGCAGCTTGGGCTCAGGGGCAGATACGCAGTATTTT
- | TRBJ2-7 | TRBV29-1 | 11 | - | CSVDSNYEQYF | TGCAGCGTTGACAGCAACTACGAGCAGTACTTC
- | TRBJ2-1 | TRBV9 | 13 | few | CASSAGPNNEQFF | TGTGCCAGCAGCGCGGGACCCAACAATGAGCAGTTCTTC
TRBD2 | TRBJ2-1 | TRBV7-9 | 19 | - | CASSAPGTSGSAGYNEQFF | TGTGCCAGCAGCGCCCCCGGGACTAGCGGGAGCGCAGGGTACAATGAGCAGTTCTTC
- | TRBJ2-5 | TRBV7-9 | 15 | - | CASNNGVAVQETQYF | TGTGCCAGCAATAACGGCGTAGCGGTCCAAGAGACCCAGTACTTC
- | TRBJ1-2 | TRBV29-1 | 13 | - | CSVYQGLYYGYTF | TGCAGCGTTTACCAGGGACTGTACTATGGCTACACCTTC
TRBD1 | TRBJ2-1 | TRBV30 | 14 | - | CAWSTGDSYNEQFF | TGTGCCTGGAGTACCGGGGACAGCTACAATGAGCAGTTCTTC
TRBD1 | TRBJ1-5 | TRBV6-5 | 15 | few | CASSRGTGWDQPQHF | TGTGCCAGCAGTCGGGGGACAGGGTGGGATCAGCCCCAGCATTTT
- | TRBJ1-5 | TRBV27 | 15 | few | CASSLLGGYNQPQHF | TGTGCCAGCAGTTTATTAGGCGGGTACAATCAGCCCCAGCATTTT
TRBD2 | TRBJ2-5 | TRBV15 | 17 | few | CATSRDGDLAGEETQYF | TGTGCCACCAGCAGAGATGGTGATTTAGCGGGAGAAGAGACCCAGTACTTC
TRBD1 | TRBJ2-5 | TRBV9 | 15 | few | CASSVVAGGVETQYF | TGTGCCAGCAGCGTAGTGGCAGGGGGCGTAGAGACCCAGTACTTC
- | TRBJ2-1 | TRBV5-6 | 14 | - | CASSLRATYNEQFF | TGTGCCAGCAGCTTACGCGCGACTTACAATGAGCAGTTCTTC
- | TRBJ2-5 | TRBV7-2 | 16 | - | CASSRYPGPERETQYF | TGTGCCAGCAGCCGCTACCCAGGCCCTGAGCGGGAGACCCAGTACTTC
TRBD1 | TRBJ1-2 | TRBV30 | 14 | - | CAWRNTGGSYGYTF | TGTGCCTGGAGGAATACAGGGGGCAGCTATGGCTACACCTTC
- | TRBJ1-1 | TRBV5-8 | 13 | - | CASSLRKPGGCFF | TGTGCCAGCAGCTTGAGAAAGCCGGGTGGCTGCTTCTTT
- | TRBJ1-1 | TRBV30 | 17 | - | CAWSRGRGGLMNTEAFF | TGTGCCTGGAGTCGGGGACGTGGGGGCCTCATGAACACTGAAGCTTTCTTT
TRBD1 | TRBJ2-3 | TRBV29-1 | 14 | - | CAKYRGTSTDTQYF | TGCGCCAAATACAGGGGGACTAGCACAGATACGCAGTATTTT
TRBD2 | TRBJ2-2 | TRBV29-1 | 16 | few | CSVSGTSFTNTGELFF | TGCAGCGTATCCGGGACTAGCTTTACTAACACCGGGGAGCTGTTTTTT
- | TRBJ1-4 | TRBV5-1 | 14 | many | CASSFQGIGEKLFF | TGCGCCAGCAGCTTCCAGGGCATCGGTGAAAAACTGTTTTTT
- | TRBJ1-4 | TRBV30 | 14 | - | CAWKGIATNEKLFF | TGTGCCTGGAAGGGGATTGCAACTAATGAAAAACTGTTTTTT
- | TRBJ2-7 | TRBV29-1 | 12 | few | CSGGDTYYEQYF | TGCAGCGGGGGGGACACCTACTACGAGCAGTACTTC
- | TRBJ2-7 | TRBV10-2 | 14 | few | CASSEVSGYYEQYF | TGCGCCAGCAGTGAGGTTAGCGGCTACTACGAGCAGTACTTC
TRBD1 | TRBJ2-7 | TRBV30 | 13 | few | CACSRDRDYEQYF | TGTGCCTGTTCCCGGGACAGAGACTACGAGCAGTACTTC
TRBD1 | TRBJ2-7 | TRBV29-1 | 13 | - | CSVGWQGENEQYF | TGCAGCGTTGGTTGGCAGGGGGAGAACGAGCAGTACTTC
TRBD1 | TRBJ1-4 | TRBV27 | 14 | - | CASSGGQSNEKLFF | TGTGCCAGCAGCGGGGGACAGTCTAATGAAAAACTGTTTTTT
- | TRBJ1-2 | TRBV7-2 | 13 | - | CASSLEPGGRYTF | TGTGCCAGCAGCTTAGAACCGGGTGGACGCTACACCTTC
- | TRBJ2-7 | TRBV29-1 | 12 | few | CSVGPASYEQYF | TGCAGCGTTGGACCAGCATCGTACGAGCAGTACTTC
- | TRBJ2-3 | TRBV5-6 | 12 | - | CASSLGADTQYF | TGTGCCAGCAGCTTGGGTGCGGATACGCAGTATTTT
- | TRBJ2-1 | TRBV29-1 | 11 | few | CSVSLRDEQFF | TGCAGCGTGAGTCTTAGGGATGAGCAGTTCTTC
TRBD2 | TRBJ2-1 | TRBV5-1 | 15 | - | CASSFGASGMNEQFF | TGCGCCAGCAGCTTTGGGGCTAGCGGGATGAATGAGCAGTTCTTC
- | TRBJ1-1 | TRBV5-1 | 14 | - | CASSLEGRNTEAFF | TGCGCCAGCAGCCTGGAGGGGAGGAACACTGAAGCTTTCTTT
- | TRBJ1-1 | TRBV30 | 15 | - | CAWSVRSGAWAEAFF | TGTGCCTGGAGTGTACGATCTGGGGCATGGGCTGAAGCTTTCTTT